Described below is a single TCR beta chain sequence and its context. The target of this receptor is not known. Base qualities are not at hand, and no much larger clone is one base apart. These data belong to a study of shared clonotypes between healthy human individuals (dated by TCRdb to 2018 to 2021). Some background on the complete study: A few men and a couple of women, aged 18 to 49 years, made up the cohort. For each donor, three plates each were used for CD4 naive and CD4 memory, two plates were used for CD8 naive, and one plate was used for CD8 memory. Blood TCR repertoires of five healthy adults were deeply sequenced to estimate repertoire size and the extent of clonotype sharing between individuals. Libraries were prepared and TCR repertoires were sequenced by different laboratories using diverse techniques, in order to increase sequencing depth and limit assay-specific biases. Per donor, leukapheresis produced somewhere between about 0.94 and 9.5 billion PBMCs. Here is what the overall study found, with its caveats: Rarefaction of sorted-subset datasets indicated incomplete sequencing despite the large sequencing depth. Because the study included only a small number of donors, the genetic and exposure-history diversity represented was limited. When a handful of donors were compared, the shared fraction of clonotypes was about 5% for naive CD4, around 3.6% for naive CD8, 2% to 2.5% for memory CD4, and approximately 0.4% for memory CD8. Compared with non-shared clonotypes, clonotypes shared by all four sorted-subset donors had higher generation probabilities. Sampling was restricted to blood, and TCR repertoires in tissue are likely to differ from TCR repertoires in blood. Pairwise subsampling indicated that sequencing depth was expected to affect the degree of clonotype sharing among donors. Naive subsets generally had larger estimated clonotype richness than memory subsets.

V is pruned by 5 bases and J by 6 bases, leaving 8 bases of the junction without a gene match. CDR1 and CDR2 (KGHSH, LQKENI) derive from the germline V gene. Reading from cysteine to phenylalanine, the CDR3 counts 15 amino acids. Kept here is only the CDR3 DNA, which spans 45 bases and is read in frame from base 1. CD8 naive samples were CD45RO-negative cells positively selected for CCR7, giving a CD45RA+CCR7+ population that excluded TemRA cells. Donors were healthy HIV-negative adults with no recently reported acute infections or vaccinations. Only Caucasian adults living in Nashville, Tennessee, USA were represented among the donors. Blood was collected by leukapheresis, and PBMCs were isolated by Ficoll-Histopaque density gradient centrifugation and then cryopreserved in liquid nitrogen vapor phase. Analytical flow cytometry was used to check the purity and quantity of every magnetically sorted T cell population. From each sorted fraction, genomic DNA was isolated and quantified by UV absorbance on a Nanodrop 2000c.

Using the deep immunoSEQ assay, multiplex PCR amplified TCR CDR3 regions from genomic DNA. Extracted genomic DNA from each cell subset was distributed evenly across all wells of several immunoSEQ 96-well plates, and each plate was treated as a replicate. For sorted subsets, each replicate PCR was loaded with about 200 ng genomic DNA, equivalent to some 27,000 T cell genomes. Purified libraries were quantified with a Qubit 3.0 fluorometer, sized on a Bioanalyzer 2100, and re-quantified with the KAPA Library Quantification kit. Every immunoSEQ 96-well plate was sequenced on a dedicated single-read 150-cycle Illumina NextSeq 550 flow cell. The published analysis was carried out like this. Because only junctional sequences without quality scores were contained in the immunoSEQ output, filtering matching that applied to full-length reads could not be performed. Sequences were annotated with PyIR, a Python wrapper for IgBLAST v1.9, using IMGT germline references to assign V/J genes and CDR3. Reads with weak V/J assignments (E-value above 1e-6), missing CDR3, stop codons, out-of-frame junctions, or ambiguous translated residues were removed. V3J clonotypes were defined as sequences sharing an identical inferred V gene, J gene, and CDR3 amino acid sequence. To compute the percentage overlap between repertoires, the number of shared unique clonotypes was divided by the size of the smaller repertoire. Repertoire richness was assessed with RTK rarefaction, the Chao1 estimator, and Recon v2.1 estimates of unobserved clonotypes. Generation probabilities for all TCRbeta clonotypes obtained by the gDNA method from several donors were computed using OLGA. The clones in this table, taken by TCRdb from immuneACCESS, are in-frame only. Not every clone is retained; where verified, under half of the shortfall comes from an unresolved V gene, and the cause of the rest is unknown. That table furnishes V, J and clone size, whereas the DNA furnished D and trimming. This sample gives 630,000 or so clones in total; 95% to 98% of them show up just once. More than 0.3% of the sample belongs to the ten largest clones.

This chain is built from TRBV18 and TRBJ2-2; 8 bases in the middle match TRBD2. The specimen was naive CD8+ T cells sorted from blood. What the cell subset or site label conveys for this sample: CD45RA+CCR7+. The sequence was obtained from a man aged 25 to 40 in good health. CDR3 protein: CASSSPGGPSGELFF. The bases are TGTGCCAGCTCATCCCCGGGAGGGCCCTCCGGGGAGCTGTTTTTT.